This T cell receptor beta chain stems from a study of CD4 T cell repertoires in COVID-19. Study as a whole: Other coronavirus spike proteins restimulated relabeled CFSE-low cells expanded with IL-2 for 10 days.

Comments on this clone: The antigen remains undetermined.

No culture step preceded sequencing of the ex vivo isolated memory T cells. Sequencing was performed with immunoSEQ multiplex PCR; in TCRdb, only in-frame clones are kept and a portion is missing. Of approximately 22,000 clones listed, around 90% are singletons. Study-wide findings and caveats: Two or all three memory subsets shared several highly expanded SARS-CoV-2-reactive clonotypes.

V gave up 4 bases and J gave up 0 bases; unmatched junction bases: 12. Germline V lookup: CDR1 MGHRA, CDR2 YSYEKL. CDR3 length: 19 residues. Sequences were derived from central memory CD4+ T cells from blood, sampled before the COVID-19 pandemic. The receptor's source is a human donor who had COVID-19. This chain links TRBV4-1 with TRBJ2-1; TRBD2 agrees at 10 bases. As DNA, the CDR3 is TGCGCCAGCAGCCTAGGACTAGCGGATTACCAGAGCTCCTACAATGAGCAGTTCTTC. Encoded protein: CASSLGLADYQSSYNEQFF.